Given below is one T cell receptor beta chain in context. As yet, its antigen is unknown. The source of the sample is a study of CD8 T cells in Susac syndrome. Study-wide results and limits: Acknowledgment was made by the study that its TCR sequencing and HLA analysis involved a relatively small number of individuals.

Blood CD8+ and CD4+ T cells underwent high-throughput TCR beta sequencing. Through negative isolation, CD4+ and CD8+ T cells were obtained, while TEMRA cells were enriched using FACS. Random hexamers primed reverse transcription of roughly 0.5 to 1 ug RNA. TCR beta CDR3 was amplified by immunoSEQ covering 54 Vbeta and 13 Jbeta. MiXCR, applied by TCRdb to the immunoSEQ multiplex PCR reads, yields one record per CDR3 protein. The data contain about 200,000 distinct CDR3 sequences, about 94% of them seen just once; the ten biggest clones take up over 0.1%. The CDR3 is made up of 15 amino acids. The junction had 6 bases not matched to a gene; V was cut back by 4 bases and J by 4 bases. Germline V gives CDR1 SGHVS, CDR2 FQNEAQ.

The chain uses TRBV7-8 and TRBJ1-2; 10 bases line up with TRBD1. The sequence came from a human donor with multiple sclerosis. Material: CD8+ T cells from PBMCs. The CDR3 sequence is CASSSTGGKVYGYTF. CDR3 coding DNA: TGTGCCAGCAGCTCGACAGGGGGCAAAGTCTATGGCTACACCTTC. Full variable domain (outside the CDR3, taken from reference TRBV7-8 and TRBJ1-2): GAGVSQSPRYKVAKRGQDVALRCDPISGHVSLFWYQQALGQGPEFLTYFQNEAQLDKSGLPSDRFFAERPEGSVSTLKIQRTQQEDSAVYLCASSSTGGKVYGYTFGSGTRLTVV.